Below, 14 T cell receptor beta chains from the same sample are listed, as sequenced in a study of blood T cell repertoires in COVID-19. The assay was immunoSEQ multiplex PCR, and TCRdb's table has in-frame clones only and misses some. The sample includes around 80,000 clones, almost 85% seen only once; the top ten take approximately 12%. Sequenced sample: peripheral blood. Receptors were obtained from a man at least 80 years old with acute or convalescent COVID-19.

The rearrangement uses TRBV7-9 and TRBJ1-1; TRBD1 aligns across 9 bases. The CDR3 is made up of 14 amino acids. Germline CDR1 reads SEHNR; CDR2 reads FQNEAQ (reference sequence). The junction had 11 bases not matched to a gene; V was cut back by 5 bases and J by 10 bases. The CDR3 DNA reads as TGTGCCAGCAGCGCCCTGACAGGGGGAGCAGGAGCTTTCTTT. Translating it yields CASSALTGGAGAFF. The full variable domain, rest sourced from reference TRBV7-9 and TRBJ1-1, is DTGVSQNPRHKITKRGQNVTFRCDPISEHNRLYWYRQTLGQGPEFLTYFQNEAQLEKSRLLSDRFSAERPKGSFSTLEIQRTEQGDSAMYLCASSALTGGAGAFFGQGTRLTVV.

The gene calls are TRBV6-5 and TRBJ1-1; a weak D match, TRBD1 (6 bases). Trimming took 6 bases from V and 6 from J, leaving 17 bases between them. CDR3 length equals 14 residues. The germline V gene has CDR1 MNHEY and CDR2 SVGAGI. This CDR3 is CASSPGHNQAEAFF. The CDR3 nucleotides read TGTGCCAGCAGCCCGGGACACAATCAAGCTGAAGCTTTCTTT.

V is TRBV15 and J is TRBJ2-5; D possibly corresponds to TRBD2 (6 bases). V was trimmed by 1 base and J by 3 bases, leaving 6 bases between them. Germline values: CDR1 LNHNV, CDR2 YYDKDF (reference sequence). CDR3 length: 13 residues. CDR3 nucleotide sequence: TGTGCCACCAGCAGAGGACTAGAAGAGACCCAGTACTTC. Its protein is CATSRGLEETQYF.

The chain carries TRBV4-1 and TRBJ2-4; D is uncertain. The CDR3 sequence is 12 residues long. V dropped 0 bases and J dropped 8 bases, with 5 bases sitting between them. Germline V gene lookup returns CDR1 MGHRA and CDR2 YSYEKL. CDR3 DNA: TGCGCCAGCAGCCAAGATCCCGACATTCAGTACTTC. Protein: CASSQDPDIQYF.

The chain uses TRBV7-9 and TRBJ1-3, with D possibly being TRBD1 (5 bases). With 2 bases removed from V and 0 bases from J, the gap between germline ends came to 11 bases. The germline V gene encodes CDR1 SEHNR and CDR2 FQNEAQ (reference sequence). This CDR3 contains 16 residues. The CDR3 DNA sequence: TGTGCCAGCAGCTTATTATCCGGGGGCTCTGGAAACACCATATATTTT. It yields the protein CASSLLSGGSGNTIYF.

The V gene is TRBV6-1, the J gene TRBJ1-3, with 8 bases aligning to TRBD1. Trimming at V came to 5 bases and at J to 3 bases, leaving 9 bases not matched to a gene. CDR3 length: 16 residues. The germline CDR1 and CDR2 sequences are MNHNS and SASEGT. The CDR3 protein is CASSKDRGVGGNTIYF. CDR3 in DNA: TGTGCCAGCAGTAAAGACAGGGGCGTCGGTGGAAACACCATATATTTT.

This chain joins TRBV7-9 and TRBJ1-4; D might be TRBD1 (5 bases). This CDR3 has 12 residues. CDR1 SEHNR and CDR2 FQNEAQ come from the germline V gene (reference sequence). Trimming left V 1 base short and J 8 bases short, with 5 bases between. CDR3: CASSLEGEKLFF. The CDR3 DNA is TGTGCCAGCAGCTTAGAGGGGGAAAAACTGTTTTTT.

The chain uses TRBV18 and TRBJ1-6, with a tentative D call TRBD1 (6 bases). Looked up from germline, CDR1 is KGHSH and CDR2 is LQKENI. The CDR3 is 14 residues long. Trimming stripped 2 bases from V and 8 bases from J, with 10 bases between. CDR3 bases: TGTGCCAGCTCACCAACTCCAGGGGATTCACCCCTCCACTTT. It encodes CASSPTPGDSPLHF.

The chain uses TRBV18 and TRBJ2-3; D is uncertain. The CDR3 runs to 11 residues. V was cut by 3 bases and J by 6 bases, with 4 bases left in between. The V gene's germline CDR1 is KGHSH and CDR2 LQKENI. Written as DNA, the CDR3 is TGTGCCAGCTCACCGGAGGATACGCAGTATTTT. This encodes CASSPEDTQYF.

This chain uses TRBV11-2 with TRBJ2-5; 9 positions match TRBD2. Trimming cost V 5 bases and J 1 base; bases outside gene matches: 8. The CDR3 length is 16 residues. In germline, CDR1 is SGHAT, CDR2 FQNNGV. CDR3 protein: CASSLVAGAGQETQYF. CDR3 coding DNA: TGTGCCAGCAGCCTTGTAGCGGGGGCGGGCCAAGAGACCCAGTACTTC.

V gene TRBV3-1 (or the pseudogene TRBV3-2) combines with J gene TRBJ2-5; the D gene is possibly TRBD1 (6 bases). This CDR3 contains 17 residues. Germline values: CDR1 LGHDT, CDR2 YNNKEL (reference sequence). V was trimmed by 4 bases and J by 2 bases, leaving 20 bases between them. The CDR3 protein is CASSPRLTGTVQETQYF. The CDR3 DNA reads TGTGCCAGCAGCCCCAGGCTGACAGGAACCGTACAAGAGACCCAGTACTTC.

The CDR3 DNA reads TGTGCCAGCAGCTTGGCGCAGCGCGAAGGCTACACCTTC. Its protein is CASSLAQREGYTF. The chain combines TRBV5-4 with TRBJ1-2; D not resolved. The germline V and J ends were trimmed by 0 bases and 8 bases, with 11 bases remaining between them. Germline V gene data show CDR1 as SGHNT and CDR2 as YYREEE (reference sequence). The CDR3 runs to 13 residues.

The CDR3 DNA follows: TGCAGCGTTGGACAGGCTACTGGGGCCAACGTCCTGACTTTC. Amino acids: CSVGQATGANVLTF. V usage is TRBV29-1 and J usage is TRBJ2-6; D possibly corresponds to TRBD1 (6 bases). Per germline, CDR1 SQVTM and CDR2 ANQGSEA. This CDR3 contains 14 residues. Trimming cost V 4 bases and J 2 bases, with 9 bases left between them.

This CDR3 is CSVRQGLNTEAFF. For the CDR3, the DNA is TGCAGCGTTCGACAGGGCCTGAACACTGAAGCTTTCTTT. The chain has TRBV29-1 and TRBJ1-1, with TRBD1 identical over 7 bases. V lost 5 bases, J lost 0 bases, and 3 bases stayed unmatched. This CDR3 is 13 amino acids long. Germline CDR1 SQVTM, CDR2 ANQGSEA. Using reference TRBV29-1 and TRBJ1-1 for the parts outside the CDR3, the full variable domain is SAVISQKPSRDICQRGTSLTIQCQVDSQVTMMFWYRQQPGQSLTLIATANQGSEATYESGFVIDKFPISRPNLTFSTLTVSNMSPEDSSIYLCSVRQGLNTEAFFGQGTRLTVV.